A selection of T cell receptor beta chains follows, all from one sample in a study of cytomegalovirus exposure and HLA in healthy donors. Repertoires were generated with immunoSEQ multiplex PCR, while TCRdb's copy carries only in-frame clones and drops some. There are roughly 150,000 clones in the sample; 90% to 95% occur only once, and roughly 0.7% lies in the top ten. Source material: PBMCs. All receptors come from a young man in good health and CMV-seronegative. CDR3s include the opening cysteine and the closing phenylalanine or tryptophan. The order of the fields is clone size, J gene, V gene, D gene, CDR3 DNA, CDR3 protein. A D gene is named only where the DNA matches it firmly. Clone size is shown for a subset of rows, as once, few, many or a class of expanded clone.

>.|TRBJ1-2|TRBV7-8|.
TGTGCCAGCAGCCCCTCGGCAGAGTATTATACTACAAACTATGGCTACACCTTC
CASSPSAEYYTTNYGYTF
>.|TRBJ2-1|TRBV13|.
TGTGCCAGCAGCCCCCTCCCACTGGCGGGCTCCACCGGAAATGAGCAGTTCTTC
CASSPLPLAGSTGNEQFF
>.|TRBJ1-1|TRBV10-3|.
TGTGCCATCAGTGGAGAACAGGGTGTGAACACTGAAGCTTTCTTT
CAISGEQGVNTEAFF
>.|TRBJ1-1|TRBV29-1|.
TGCAGCGTTGCACTCATGTCAGGGGACACTGAAGCTTTCTTT
CSVALMSGDTEAFF
>.|TRBJ1-2|TRBV7-2|.
TGTGCCAGCAGCTTAGATGCGGGCGCCTATGGCTACACCTTC
CASSLDAGAYGYTF
>.|TRBJ2-2|TRBV11-2|TRBD1
TGTGCCAGCAGCATTAGGGGGCTGGCGACCGGGGAGCTGTTTTTT
CASSIRGLATGELFF
>.|TRBJ2-7|TRBV18|.
TGTGCCAGCTCACCGTTTCGGGGATACGAGCAGTACTTC
CASSPFRGYEQYF
>.|TRBJ2-1|TRBV7-2|TRBD2
TGTGCCAGCAGCTTTGGTAGTAGCGGGGGTGATGAGTTCTTC
CASSFGSSGGDEFF
>.|TRBJ2-1|TRBV19|TRBD2
TGTGCCAGTAGGAGCGGGGGGGCTTCCTACAATGAGCAGTTCTTC
CASRSGGASYNEQFF
>.|TRBJ2-1|TRBV5-1|.
TGCGCCAGCAGCTTGGGCCCCCGACAGGTCCGGGATGAGCAGTTCTTC
CASSLGPRQVRDEQFF
>.|TRBJ2-5|TRBV30|.
TGTGCCTGGAGTGTACTCGGGGAGACCCAGTACTTC
CAWSVLGETQYF
>.|TRBJ2-5|TRBV11-3|.
TGTGCCAGCAGCTCGACCCTGGGGGGAACCCAGTACTTC
CASSSTLGGTQYF
>.|TRBJ2-7|TRBV7-3|TRBD2
TGTGCCAGCAGCCCGTCGGGGGGCTACGAGCAGTACTTC
CASSPSGGYEQYF
>.|TRBJ1-4|TRBV2|TRBD1
TGTGCCAGTGGGGACAGTAATGAAAAACTGTTTTTT
CASGDSNEKLFF
>few|TRBJ2-7|TRBV5-1|.
TGCGCCAGCAGCTTGGAGGTCAGGGGCCCCTACGAGCAGTACTTC
CASSLEVRGPYEQYF
>once|TRBJ1-1|TRBV6-5|.
TGTGCCAGCAGTTACACAGAACTGAACACTGAAGCTTTCTTT
CASSYTELNTEAFF
>once|TRBJ2-5|TRBV27|TRBD1
TGTGCCAGCAGTTTAGAGGGGGCCTGGGAGACCCAGTACTTC
CASSLEGAWETQYF